Below, 29 T cell receptor beta chains from the same sample are listed, as sequenced in a study of cytomegalovirus exposure and HLA in healthy donors. The primer mix had 60 Vbeta and 13 Jbeta primers. Generated by immunoSEQ multiplex PCR, the TCRdb table keeps only in-frame clones and is missing some. The table lists more than 150,000 clones, more than 75% of them singletons. The specimen sequenced was PBMCs. These receptors were collected from a girl under two years old in good health and CMV-seronegative.

Details on this clone: At one of its ends the junction is not consistent with the germline gene, which may arise from a read error. The chain links TRBV19 to TRBJ1-2, with no clear D. The V gene's germline CDR1 is LNHDA and CDR2 SQIVND (reference sequence). The CDR3 spans 14 residues. The CDR3 nucleotides read TGTGCCAGTAGGAACCCCCGGATTAACTATGGTTACACCTTC. Its translation: CASRNPRINYGYTF.

CDR3 coding DNA: TGTGCCAGTAGTATGCCGCCACAGGGGCCCAATCAGCCCCAGCATTTT. It translates to CASSMPPQGPNQPQHF. This chain links TRBV19 with TRBJ1-5; 7 positions match TRBD1. Germline values: CDR1 LNHDA, CDR2 SQIVND (reference sequence). The CDR3 sequence is 16 residues long. V shed 3 bases, J shed 3 bases, and the junction held 8 bases outside the gene matches.

The chain uses TRBV5-4 and TRBJ2-3; 14 nucleotides align to TRBD2. The CDR3 is made up of 19 amino acids. After removal of 4 bases from V and 0 bases from J, the junction contained 10 bases not matched to a gene. Germline CDR1 and CDR2: SGHNT and YYREEE (reference sequence). CDR3 sequence (DNA): TGTGCCAGCAGCACCGGACTAGCGGGGGGTACGCGGAGCACAGATACGCAGTATTTT. This encodes CASSTGLAGGTRSTDTQYF.

This clone was seen once. The CDR3: CASSLVGQGAGTEAFF. The CDR3 region has the DNA TGTGCCAGCAGCTTAGTCGGACAGGGGGCTGGTACTGAAGCTTTCTTT. The genes are TRBV7-9 and TRBJ1-1, with 11 bases identical to TRBD1. Germline V gives CDR1 SEHNR, CDR2 FQNEAQ (reference sequence). The CDR3 covers 16 residues. With V trimmed by 1 base and J by 5 bases, 6 bases remained unmatched.

The chain has TRBV4-1 and TRBJ2-4, with 7 bases fitting TRBD2. Germline CDR1 reads MGHRA; CDR2 reads YSYEKL. The CDR3 has 15 amino acids. V lost 4 bases, J lost 0 bases, and 3 bases stayed unmatched. The CDR3 is CASSRGGLAKNIQYF. The CDR3 bases are TGCGCCAGCAGCCGGGGAGGGCTAGCCAAAAACATTCAGTACTTC.

CDR3 DNA sequence: TGCAGCGTTGAGGGGCAGGCAGGGACTGAAGCTTTCTTT. This translates into CSVEGQAGTEAFF. The chain recombines TRBV29-1 with TRBJ1-1, with D possibly matching TRBD1 (5 bases). V lost 3 bases, J lost 5 bases, and 13 bases lay in between. The CDR3 spans 13 residues. Germline V gene data show CDR1 as SQVTM and CDR2 as ANQGSEA.

The rearrangement joins TRBV5-1 to TRBJ2-7; TRBD1 might be the D (6 bases). With 2 bases removed from V and 5 bases from J, the gap between germline ends came to 14 bases. This CDR3 region has 14 residues. Germline V CDR1 and CDR2: SGHRS, YFSETQ. CDR3 coding DNA: TGCGCCAGCAGCTTATGGCAGGGGTTACACGAGCAGTACTTC. Translation gives CASSLWQGLHEQYF.

The chain has TRBV13 and TRBJ1-6; 7 nucleotides agree with TRBD1. Germline values: CDR1 PRHDT, CDR2 FYEKMQ (reference sequence). Trimming at V came to 7 bases and at J to 7 bases, leaving 7 bases not matched to a gene. The CDR3 totals 14 residues. CDR3 sequence: CASTSGQKNSPLHF. Here the CDR3 DNA reads TGTGCCAGCACCTCGGGACAGAAGAATTCACCCCTCCACTTT.

The chain couples TRBV7-9 to TRBJ2-1; possible D gene TRBD2, 5 bases. The CDR3 is 13 residues long. Germline CDR1 and CDR2: SEHNR and FQNEAQ (reference sequence). V lost 5 bases, J lost 9 bases, and 14 bases lay in between. The CDR3 coding sequence is TGTGCCAGCAGCACAAAAACTAGGACTGAGCAGTTCTTC. It codes for CASSTKTRTEQFF.

The chain couples TRBV5-4 to TRBJ2-5, with 9 bases aligning to TRBD2. The V and J ends lost 4 bases and 2 bases, in that order; junction bases with no gene match: 6. The CDR3 covers 15 residues. Germline V gives CDR1 SGHNT, CDR2 YYREEE (reference sequence). The CDR3 sequence is CASSGKREAQETQYF. The CDR3 DNA sequence: TGTGCCAGCAGCGGGAAGCGGGAGGCACAAGAGACCCAGTACTTC. Full variable domain (outside the CDR3, taken from reference TRBV5-4 and TRBJ2-5): ETGVTQSPTHLIKTRGQQVTLRCSSQSGHNTVSWYQQALGQGPQFIFQYYREEENGRGNFPPRFSGLQFPNYSSELNVNALELDDSALYLCASSGKREAQETQYFGPGTRLLVL.

The sample holds one count of this clone. This chain connects TRBV13 to TRBJ2-1, with 13 nucleotides matching TRBD2. Germline V lookup: CDR1 PRHDT, CDR2 FYEKMQ (reference sequence). Unmatched junction bases numbered 19, after V lost 8 bases and J lost 6 bases. There are 19 residues in the CDR3. CDR3 nucleotides: TGTGCCAGCCGAGGCTGGACTAGCGGGAGTACATCGCTACCCAATGAGCAGTTCTTC. Protein sequence: CASRGWTSGSTSLPNEQFF.

This clone was picked up one time. The chain uses TRBV6-1 and TRBJ2-3; 8 bases are a match to TRBD2. Trimming cost V 6 bases and J 1 base; bases outside gene matches: 6. The CDR3 contains 15 residues. CDR1 is MNHNS, CDR2 SASEGT, per germline. CDR3 protein: CASRGLVGGTDTQYF. The CDR3 nucleotides are TGTGCCAGCAGGGGACTAGTAGGGGGCACAGATACGCAGTATTTT.

This chain uses TRBV4-1 with TRBJ1-6; the match to TRBD1 covers 9 bases. Trimming took 4 bases from V and 11 from J; bases not matched to a gene: 3. From germline, CDR1 is MGHRA and CDR2 YSYEKL. The CDR3 totals 13 residues. CDR3 nucleotides: TGCGCCAGCAGCCTAGACAGGGGGACACCCCTCCACTTT. Protein: CASSLDRGTPLHF.

A single count supports this clone. The chain couples TRBV9 to TRBJ2-3; 8 nucleotides agree with TRBD1. Trimming at V came to 3 bases and at J to 5 bases, leaving 5 bases not matched to a gene. The V gene's germline CDR1 is SGDLS and CDR2 YYNGEE. This CDR3 comprises 14 residues. In DNA form, the CDR3 reads TGTGCCAGCAGCGGGTTGGGACAGGTAGATACGCAGTATTTT. This translates into CASSGLGQVDTQYF.

V gene TRBV30 combines with J gene TRBJ1-6; 8 positions agree with TRBD1. V was pared by 5 bases and J by 7 bases, with 1 base of the junction left unmatched. The V gene's germline CDR1 is GTSNPN and CDR2 SVGIG (reference sequence). The CDR3 length is 12 residues. The CDR3 DNA follows: TGTGCCTGGGACAGGGGAAATTCACCCCTCCACTTT. This encodes CAWDRGNSPLHF. The variable domain in full, with the rest retrieved from reference TRBV30 and TRBJ1-6, is SQTIHQWPATLVQPVGSPLSLECTVEGTSNPNLYWYRQAAGRGLQLLFYSVGIGQISSEVPQNLSASRPQDRQFILSSKKLLLSDSGFYLCAWDRGNSPLHFGNGTRLTVT.

The chain is built from TRBV2 and TRBJ2-1, with 16 bases aligning to TRBD2. Germline trimming cut 7 bases from V and 0 bases from J; bases unmatched to any gene: 9. This CDR3 is 19 amino acids long. The germline V gene encodes CDR1 SNHLY and CDR2 FYNNEI. CDR3 coding DNA: TGTGCCAGCAACCGGGGACTAGCGGGAGGGGGTAGCTCCTACAATGAGCAGTTCTTC. Its protein product is CASNRGLAGGGSSYNEQFF.

V is TRBV7-9 and J is TRBJ2-7; no reliable D call. The ends were cut back, 2 bases at V and 4 bases at J, with 12 bases in the middle. CDR3 length: 14 amino acids. Germline assignment: CDR1 SEHNR and CDR2 FQNEAQ (reference sequence). CDR3 loop: CASSLSRNLYEQYF. CDR3 sequence (DNA): TGTGCCAGCAGCTTATCGCGGAACTTGTACGAGCAGTACTTC.

The chain employs TRBV4-1 and TRBJ2-2, with D unclear. Germline CDR1 is MGHRA and CDR2 is YSYEKL. V dropped 1 base and J dropped 3 bases, with 6 bases sitting between them. The CDR3 sequence is 14 residues long. In DNA, the CDR3 is TGCGCCAGCAGCCAAGTCCAGGACACCGGGGAGCTGTTTTTT. Translation gives CASSQVQDTGELFF.

For the CDR3, the DNA is TGTGCCAGCAGTTTTCAGGGGCCCTCCTACGAGCAGTACTTC. Protein sequence: CASSFQGPSYEQYF. The chain is built from TRBV27 and TRBJ2-7, with D possibly being TRBD1 (6 bases). Germline assignment: CDR1 MNHEY and CDR2 SMNVEV (reference sequence). V gave up 3 bases and J gave up 0 bases, with 9 bases separating them. This CDR3 has 14 residues.

The chain couples TRBV27 to TRBJ2-7; D possibly corresponds to TRBD2 (5 bases). The germline CDR1 and CDR2 sequences are MNHEY and SMNVEV (reference sequence). Trimming shortened V by 1 base and J by 7 bases, and 11 bases separated the two germline ends. This CDR3 contains 13 residues. The CDR3 region has the DNA TGTGCCAGCAGTTTATTTGGGAGCCGGGAGCAGTACTTC. This codes for CASSLFGSREQYF.

The DNA of the CDR3 is TGTGCCAGCAGACTTACAGGGACAAACGAGCAGTACTTC. Its translation is CASRLTGTNEQYF. The V and J genes are TRBV27 and TRBJ2-7, with D maybe TRBD1 (6 bases). Germline CDR1 and CDR2: MNHEY and SMNVEV (reference sequence). The CDR3 spans 13 residues. V was cut by 6 bases and J by 5 bases, with 14 bases left in between.

The chain couples TRBV30 to TRBJ1-5; 7 nucleotides match TRBD1. Germline loops: CDR1 GTSNPN, CDR2 SVGIG (reference sequence). The CDR3 sequence is 13 residues long. V was pared by 3 bases and J by 3 bases, with 2 bases of the junction left unmatched. The CDR3 DNA is TGTGCCTGGAGAGGACAGGTCAATCAGCCCCAGCATTTT. Translated: CAWRGQVNQPQHF.

The chain recombines TRBV15 with TRBJ1-2; a weak D match, TRBD1 (5 bases). The CDR3 is 15 residues long. Germline lookup yields CDR1 LNHNV and CDR2 YYDKDF (reference sequence). Trimming cost V 0 bases and J 5 bases, with 13 bases left between them. The CDR3 DNA reads as TGTGCCACCAGCAGAGAAAGGCAGGGCAAGTATGGCTACACCTTC. It codes for CATSRERQGKYGYTF.

The chain combines TRBV5-4 with TRBJ2-1; 8 nucleotides line up with TRBD2. V shed 1 base, J shed 9 bases, and the junction held 9 bases outside the gene matches. In germline, CDR1 is SGHNT, CDR2 YYREEE (reference sequence). The CDR3 is 15 residues long. The CDR3 region has the DNA TGTGCCAGCAGCTTGTTTTTTACGGGGGGGCCTGAGCAGTTCTTC. Its protein is CASSLFFTGGPEQFF.

The chain couples TRBV2 to TRBJ2-7, with 8 bases fitting TRBD2. This CDR3 spans 17 amino acids. V was pared by 2 bases and J by 0 bases, with 9 bases of the junction left unmatched. Per germline, CDR1 SNHLY and CDR2 FYNNEI. In DNA, the CDR3 is TGTGCCAGCAGTGAAACCCCCCCGGGAGGGGGCTCCTACGAGCAGTACTTC. Its translation: CASSETPPGGGSYEQYF.

This clone was detected a few times. J is TRBJ2-5 and V is TRBV30, with 8 positions matching TRBD1. In germline, CDR1 is GTSNPN, CDR2 SVGIG (reference sequence). V lost 0 bases and J lost 4; bases outside the gene matches: 7. The CDR3 sequence is 15 residues long. CDR3 DNA sequence: TGTGCCTGGAGTGTACGGGTAGACAGGGGAGAGACCCAGTACTTC. Protein sequence: CAWSVRVDRGETQYF.

The chain recombines TRBV2 with TRBJ2-5; TRBD2 matches at 10 bases. The germline V gene has CDR1 SNHLY and CDR2 FYNNEI. This CDR3 comprises 18 residues. Germline trimming cut 3 bases from V and 2 bases from J; bases unmatched to any gene: 12. CDR3 loop: CASSDGLTSGIVQETQYF. The DNA for the CDR3 is TGTGCCAGCAGTGATGGACTAACTAGCGGGATAGTACAAGAGACCCAGTACTTC.

The chain carries TRBV6-1 and TRBJ2-7, with 7 bases fitting TRBD1. Germline V gene sequence: CDR1 MNHNS, CDR2 SASEGT. This CDR3 contains 15 residues. V trimming: 5 bases; J trimming: 1 base; junction bases outside the gene matches: 8. In DNA form, the CDR3 reads TGTGCCAGCAGTAACCGGGACAGTCCTTCCTACGAGCAGTACTTC. Its protein is CASSNRDSPSYEQYF.

The V and J genes are TRBV6-5 and TRBJ1-5; 10 nucleotides match TRBD1. This CDR3 is built from 16 residues. J was trimmed by 5 bases and V by 4 bases; bases with no gene match: 8. Germline CDR1 and CDR2: MNHEY and SVGAGI. The CDR3 bases are TGTGCCAGCAGTTCCCGCGGGACAGGGGCCCATCAGCCCCAGCATTTT. Residues: CASSSRGTGAHQPQHF.